This T cell receptor beta chain is from a study of T cell responses to AZD1222 COVID-19 vaccine. Libraries were prepared by immunoSEQ multiplex PCR; TCRdb keeps only in-frame clonotypes and omits some of them. Counted here are about 150,000 clones, roughly nine tenths occurring once; the ten biggest clones make up approximately 3.1%. Germline V CDR1 and CDR2: LGHNA, YSLEER. The CDR3 is made up of 16 amino acids. Trimming removed 1 base from V and 5 bases from J, with 14 bases in between. This clone turned up a few times. The specimen comprised peripheral blood, sampled on day 0 of AZD1222 vaccination. The TCR originated in an adult in good health. The chain couples TRBV4-3 to TRBJ2-2; tentative D call: TRBD2 (7 bases). CDR3 DNA sequence: TGCGCCAGCAGCCAAGCACGAGGGGGGGAGACCGGGGAGCTGTTTTTT. Its protein is CASSQARGGETGELFF.